The source of this T cell receptor (beta chain) is a study of cytomegalovirus exposure and HLA in healthy donors. In regard to this clone: No antigen is known for it.

Study findings and constraints: Later work found most CMV-associated TCR beta chains apparently HLA-restricted. Previous analysis showed most TCR beta V segments were productive about 87% or about 30% of the time.

The primer mix had 60 Vbeta and 13 Jbeta primers. Sequenced by immunoSEQ multiplex PCR; TCRdb stores in-frame clones only, minus some. In the table there are under 200,000 clones, approximately 80% of which are singletons. Germline V lookup: CDR1 SGHTA, CDR2 FQGNSA. The CDR3 is 15 residues long. With V trimmed by 3 bases and J by 5 bases, 6 bases remained unmatched. The clonotype originates from a woman in her fifties or sixties in good health and CMV-seronegative. The rearrangement links TRBV7-2 to TRBJ2-5; TRBD2 matches 10 bases. The sequenced sample was PBMCs. DNA for the CDR3: TGTGCCAGCAGCTTCCTAAGCGGGGGGGCGGAGACCCAGTACTTC. Protein product: CASSFLSGGAETQYF.